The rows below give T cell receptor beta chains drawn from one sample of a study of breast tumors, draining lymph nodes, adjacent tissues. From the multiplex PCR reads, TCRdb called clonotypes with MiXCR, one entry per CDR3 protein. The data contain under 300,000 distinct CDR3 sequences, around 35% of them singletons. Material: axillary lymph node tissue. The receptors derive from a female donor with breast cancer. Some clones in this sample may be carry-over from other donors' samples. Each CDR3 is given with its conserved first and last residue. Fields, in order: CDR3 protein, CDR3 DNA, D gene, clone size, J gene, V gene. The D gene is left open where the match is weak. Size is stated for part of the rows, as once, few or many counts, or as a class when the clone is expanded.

CASRLAHTQYF | TGTGCCAGCAGACTAGCACATACGCAGTATTTT | - | many | TRBJ2-3 | TRBV2
CATSRRAGRSTDTQYF | TGTGCCACCAGCAGACGAGCGGGTCGATCCACAGATACGCAGTATTTT | - | many | TRBJ2-3 | TRBV15
CSAGEAGGPYEQFF | TGCAGTGCGGGGGAGGCGGGGGGGCCGTATGAGCAGTTCTTC | TRBD2 | many | TRBJ2-1 | TRBV20-1
CASSEGWLAGGDEQFF | TGTGCCAGCAGTGAAGGGTGGTTAGCGGGGGGCGATGAGCAGTTCTTC | TRBD2 | many | TRBJ2-1 | TRBV2
CASRTALVTGELFF | TGTGCCAGCAGGACAGCATTAGTCACCGGGGAGCTGTTTTTT | - | few | TRBJ2-2 | TRBV6-2/TRBV6-3
CASSFDSKGTEAFF | TGCGCCAGCAGCTTTGACAGCAAAGGCACTGAAGCTTTCTTT | - | few | TRBJ1-1 | TRBV5-1
CASSLVFASGGYEQYF | TGTGCCAGCAGCTTAGTCTTCGCTAGCGGGGGGTACGAGCAGTACTTC | TRBD2 | - | TRBJ2-7 | TRBV7-2
CATSRDSSSYNEQFF | TGTGCCACCAGCAGAGACTCGAGCTCCTACAATGAGCAGTTCTTC | - | many | TRBJ2-1 | TRBV15
CSARWTSGNSPLHF | TGCAGTGCTAGATGGACTAGCGGGAATTCACCCCTCCACTTT | - | - | TRBJ1-6 | TRBV20-1
CSARDSRGINEKLFF | TGCAGTGCTAGAGATTCCCGGGGTATTAATGAAAAACTGTTTTTT | - | many | TRBJ1-4 | TRBV20-1
CSARPSWSVLTF | TGCAGTGCTAGACCCAGCTGGTCCGTCCTGACTTTC | - | once | TRBJ2-6 | TRBV20-1
CASSRTADNSPLHF | TGCGCCAGCAGCAGAACAGCTGATAATTCACCCCTCCACTTT | - | - | TRBJ1-6 | TRBV5-1
CASSLSPGGSSRELFF | TGTGCCAGCAGCTTATCACCGGGAGGGTCTTCCCGGGAGCTGTTTTTT | TRBD2 | - | TRBJ2-2 | TRBV7-6
CAWEGQVYGYTF | TGTGCCTGGGAGGGACAGGTCTATGGCTACACCTTC | TRBD1 | - | TRBJ1-2 | TRBV11-3
CASSVDRGETQYF | TGTGCCAGCAGCGTAGACAGGGGAGAGACCCAGTACTTC | TRBD1 | many | TRBJ2-5 | TRBV9
CASSAQPDRNTGELFF | TGTGCCAGCAGTGCCCAACCAGACAGGAACACCGGGGAGCTGTTTTTT | - | - | TRBJ2-2 | TRBV25-1
CASSLTSGRFYEQFF | TGTGCCAGCAGCCTAACTAGCGGGAGGTTCTATGAGCAGTTCTTC | TRBD2 | many | TRBJ2-1 | TRBV7-9
CSARDRGPSGTQYF | TGCAGCGCTAGAGATAGGGGGCCCTCAGGTACGCAGTATTTT | TRBD1 | - | TRBJ2-3 | TRBV20-1
CSAPAGGAGNSPLHF | TGCAGTGCTCCAGCCGGGGGGGCGGGAAATTCACCCCTCCACTTT | - | many | TRBJ1-6 | TRBV20-1
CASSLGTSNNEQFF | TGCGCCAGCAGCTTGGGGACTAGCAACAATGAGCAGTTCTTC | TRBD2 | many | TRBJ2-1 | TRBV5-1
CSHALGGNYGYTF | TGCAGTCATGCGCTGGGGGGTAACTATGGCTACACCTTC | - | once | TRBJ1-2 | TRBV20-1
CASSWDLNEQFF | TGTGCCAGCAGTTGGGACTTAAATGAGCAGTTCTTC | - | - | TRBJ2-1 | TRBV12-3/TRBV12-4
CASSHGGGGHYEQYF | TGTGCCAGCAGTCACGGGGGGGGTGGACACTACGAGCAGTACTTC | TRBD2 | - | TRBJ2-7 | TRBV6-4
CASRSNILANTGELFF | TGTGCCAGTAGGTCGAATATTCTCGCGAACACCGGGGAGCTGTTTTTT | - | many | TRBJ2-2 | TRBV19
CASSAGAWSSYNEQFF | TGCGCCAGCAGTGCGGGGGCCTGGAGCTCCTACAATGAGCAGTTCTTC | - | - | TRBJ2-1 | TRBV10-2
CSVRPSAGELFF | TGCAGCGTAAGACCCTCCGCCGGGGAGCTGTTTTTT | - | many | TRBJ2-2 | TRBV29-1
CASSLVLSGANVLTF | TGCGCCAGCAGCTTGGTGCTCTCCGGGGCCAACGTCCTGACTTTC | - | - | TRBJ2-6 | TRBV5-1
CASSLGDGNSPLHF | TGTGCCAGCAGCTTGGGGGATGGTAATTCACCCCTCCACTTT | - | many | TRBJ1-6 | TRBV7-2
CATSREGTGKHEQFF | TGTGCCACCAGCAGAGAGGGAACAGGAAAGCATGAGCAGTTCTTC | - | - | TRBJ2-1 | TRBV15
CASSGGSVGVDTQYF | TGTGCCAGCAGCGGTGGGAGCGTTGGGGTGGATACGCAGTATTTT | - | few | TRBJ2-3 | TRBV3-1
CATWTGYAYGYTF | TGTGCCACGTGGACAGGATATGCCTATGGCTACACCTTC | TRBD1 | many | TRBJ1-2 | TRBV19
CASSTGLQPYNEQFF | TGTGCCAGTAGTACGGGACTCCAACCCTACAATGAGCAGTTCTTC | - | many | TRBJ2-1 | TRBV19
CASSVVSNNSPLHF | TGTGCCAGCAGCGTAGTGAGCAATAATTCACCCCTCCACTTT | - | many | TRBJ1-6 | TRBV9
CATSDIGQGATGELFF | TGTGCCACCAGTGACATTGGACAGGGGGCGACCGGGGAGCTGTTTTTT | TRBD1 | many | TRBJ2-2 | TRBV24-1
CASSLEGPFLNSPLHF | TGCGCCAGCAGCTTGGAGGGACCCTTTCTTAATTCACCCCTCCACTTT | - | many | TRBJ1-6 | TRBV5-1
CASSLVGSGATGELFF | TGTGCCAGCAGCTTAGTGGGTAGCGGGGCCACCGGGGAGCTGTTTTTT | TRBD2 | many | TRBJ2-2 | TRBV7-6
CASSRDVAGPTDTQYF | TGTGCCAGCAGCAGAGACGTAGCGGGACCCACAGATACGCAGTATTTT | TRBD2 | many | TRBJ2-3 | TRBV7-9
CSALSSTDTQYF | TGCAGTGCTCTTTCTAGCACAGATACGCAGTATTTT | - | many | TRBJ2-3 | TRBV20-1
CASSIWAGGAGNEQFF | TGTGCCAGCAGTATCTGGGCGGGAGGGGCCGGCAATGAGCAGTTCTTC | TRBD2 | few | TRBJ2-1 | TRBV28
CASSVGGVGNTIYF | TGTGCCAGCAGCGTAGGAGGGGTCGGAAACACCATATATTTT | - | - | TRBJ1-3 | TRBV11-3
CSVEVSGTTGDLFF | TGCAGCGTTGAGGTCTCAGGGACCACCGGGGACCTGTTTTTT | - | - | TRBJ2-2 | TRBV29-1
CASSGLGTGLYNEQFF | TGTGCCAGCAGTGGTCTCGGGACAGGGCTTTACAATGAGCAGTTCTTC | TRBD1 | few | TRBJ2-1 | TRBV27
CASRETSGSHEQYF | TGTGCCAGCAGGGAGACTAGCGGGAGCCACGAGCAGTACTTC | TRBD2 | many | TRBJ2-7 | TRBV2
CASSLGAGGNQPQHF | TGTGCCAGCAGCTTAGGGGCAGGGGGGAATCAGCCCCAGCATTTT | TRBD1 | many | TRBJ1-5 | TRBV7-8
CATSVSDSAGNEQFF | TGTGCCACCAGTGTTTCGGACTCTGCGGGCAATGAGCAGTTCTTC | - | many | TRBJ2-1 | TRBV24-1
CATRSSGRAKETQYF | TGTGCCACTAGGTCTAGCGGGAGGGCGAAAGAGACCCAGTACTTC | TRBD2 | many | TRBJ2-5 | TRBV10-3
CASSPTGITAEQYF | TGTGCCAGCAGCCCTACAGGGATAACGGCCGAGCAGTACTTC | - | - | TRBJ2-7 | TRBV7-2
CASSLAFTGANTGELFF | TGTGCCAGCAGCTTAGCCTTCACAGGAGCGAACACCGGGGAGCTGTTTTTT | - | few | TRBJ2-2 | TRBV13
CASSVEGLRDLKSGELFF | TGTGCCAGCAGCGTAGAGGGCCTCCGGGATCTAAAGTCCGGGGAGCTGTTTTTT | - | many | TRBJ2-2 | TRBV9